This T cell receptor beta chain stems from a study of T cell responses to AZD1222 COVID-19 vaccine. Per germline, CDR1 MGHRA and CDR2 YSYEKL. The CDR3 has 14 residues. V was shortened by 1 base and J by 4 bases, with 10 bases between the two germline ends. Of note for this clone: Antigen unknown.

Method: immunoSEQ multiplex PCR; TCRdb's copy keeps in-frame clones and lacks some. The repertoire consists of about 70,000 clones, with just over 90% occurring once and the leading ten covering around 3.4%. Notes on the study in general: Clonal diversity may have been underestimated in mostly white British donors. Seropositive status at baseline applied to only five to seven AZD1222 recipients. Close to half of spike-specific TCRs reportedly recognize unmutated variant regions. Mapped onto spike, vaccine-associated CD4 TCRs spanned it and were dominant at 160-218 and 743-854.

The sample in question was peripheral blood, obtained 28 days after the second AZD1222 dose. V gene TRBV4-1 combines with J gene TRBJ1-2; no clear D. This clonotype was obtained from an adult who received the AZD1222 COVID-19 vaccine. The CDR3 protein is CASSQVFGVYGYTF. The CDR3 DNA sequence: TGCGCCAGCAGCCAAGTCTTTGGAGTCTATGGCTACACCTTC.